The clone carrying this T cell receptor (beta chain) is a singleton in its sample. Its specificity is unknown. Germline loops: CDR1 MGHRA, CDR2 YSYEKL. This CDR3 is 17 amino acids long. J was trimmed by 3 bases and V by 2 bases; bases with no gene match: 7. PCR involved 60 Vbeta and 13 Jbeta primers. In the source study's methods: Unique TCR beta chains totaled roughly 81 million in a later count, with roughly 11 million of them shared. Libraries were prepared by immunoSEQ multiplex PCR; TCRdb keeps only in-frame clonotypes and omits some of them. From that table come the V and J calls and clone size; the DNA was used to work out D and trimming. The table lists over 200,000 clones, about 80% of them singletons, with 4.5% to 6% in the top ten. The source of the sample is a study of cytomegalovirus exposure and HLA in healthy donors. Although they were nominally healthy when sampled, donors likely had unrecorded immune exposures.

Study-wide findings and caveats: In vitro checks showed that three CMV-associated chains really do target CMV antigens. The study recorded more than 150 TCR beta chains that were cytomegalovirus-associated.

This chain uses TRBV4-1 with TRBJ2-5; 12 nucleotides align to TRBD2. The sequencing input was PBMCs. The sequence was collected from a woman aged 40-49 years in good health and CMV-seropositive. The CDR3 region is CASSQRASGGAEETQYF. Written as DNA, the CDR3 is TGCGCCAGCAGCCAAAGGGCTAGCGGGGGGGCTGAAGAGACCCAGTACTTC.